Following are 17 T cell receptor beta chains from one sample sequenced in a study of T cells after yellow fever vaccination. TCRdb itself ran the 5' RACE reads through MiXCR, one entry per CDR3 protein. The repertoire holds 250,000 to 300,000 distinct CDR3 sequences, with under 15% as singletons. The sample was CD4+ T cells sorted from PBMCs, taken 45 days after the yellow fever booster vaccination. The origin of the receptors is a young man who received the YFV17D yellow fever vaccine.

A few counts support this clonotype. This chain uses TRBV11-2 with TRBJ2-7, with 9 nucleotides matching TRBD1. The germline CDR1 and CDR2 sequences are SGHAT and FQNNGV. Trimming removed 6 bases from V and 5 bases from J; junction bases left unmatched: 11. The CDR3 loop spans 15 amino acids. The DNA for the CDR3 is TGTGCCAGCAGTCCCGCCGGGACAGGGTTCCACGAGCAGTACTTC. This gives the protein CASSPAGTGFHEQYF.

This clonotype was found a few times. The V and J genes are TRBV27 and TRBJ2-1, with D perhaps assigned TRBD1 or TRBD2 (6 bases each). Trimming took off 6 bases at V and 3 bases at J, with 27 bases between the two ends. CDR3 size: 19 residues. CDR1 is MNHEY and CDR2 is SMNVEV in the germline V gene (reference sequence). The CDR3 sequence is CASSRGRSPKQGGYNEQFF. CDR3 sequence (DNA): TGTGCCAGCAGCCGGGGGCGGTCCCCAAAACAGGGAGGCTACAATGAGCAGTTCTTC.

This chain connects TRBV6-5 to TRBJ1-1; a possible D gene is TRBD1 (6 bases). Germline V CDR1 and CDR2: MNHEY, SVGAGI. V was clipped by 6 bases and J by 2 bases, with 22 bases between them. The CDR3 has 17 residues. The CDR3 sequence is CASSLNGISGVNTEAFF. The CDR3 DNA is TGTGCCAGCAGCCTTAACGGAATATCAGGGGTCAACACTGAAGCTTTCTTT.

The genes are TRBV27 and TRBJ2-2; 9 bases line up with TRBD1. Germline CDR1 MNHEY, CDR2 SMNVEV (reference sequence). V was clipped by 0 bases and J by 5 bases; unmatched bases: 7. This CDR3 is 17 amino acids long. In nucleotides, the CDR3 is TGTGCCAGCAGTTTATCGGCCTGGACAGGGGTGACCGGGGAGCTGTTTTTT. Translating gives CASSLSAWTGVTGELFF.

There are a few counts of this clonotype. The chain couples TRBV18 to TRBJ2-1; 9 bases fit TRBD2. Germline CDR1 and CDR2: KGHSH and LQKENI. The V and J ends lost 6 bases and 2 bases, in that order; junction bases with no gene match: 5. The CDR3 sequence is 15 residues long. Here the CDR3 DNA reads TGTGCCAGCTCCTTAGCGGGAGTCACCTACAATGAGCAGTTCTTC. This translates into CASSLAGVTYNEQFF. The entire variable domain, with the rest obtained from reference TRBV18 and TRBJ2-1, is as follows: NAGVMQNPRHLVRRRGQEARLRCSPMKGHSHVYWYRQLPEEGLKFMVYLQKENIIDESGMPKERFSAEFPKEGPSILRIQQVVRGDSAAYFCASSLAGVTYNEQFFGPGTRLTVL.

The chain recombines TRBV4-3 with TRBJ2-3; 14 bases match TRBD2. V dropped 0 bases and J dropped 9; count of bases not matched to a gene: 5. CDR1 LGHNA and CDR2 YSLEER come from the germline V gene. The CDR3 has 16 amino acids. The CDR3 here is CASSQDVTSGGVTQYF. The CDR3 nucleotides read TGCGCCAGCAGCCAAGACGTGACTAGCGGGGGGGTGACGCAGTATTTT.

The chain uses TRBV11-3 and TRBJ2-3; 7 nucleotides match TRBD2. The germline V gene has CDR1 SGHNT and CDR2 YENEEA. Trimming cost V 5 bases and J 4 bases; bases outside gene matches: 9. This CDR3 has 15 residues. CDR3 region: CASSQRGGVADTQYF. The CDR3 coding sequence is TGTGCCAGCAGCCAGCGGGGAGGGGTCGCAGATACGCAGTATTTT.

This clonotype came up many times. The rearrangement uses TRBV6-1 and TRBJ2-3; D could derive from TRBD1 or TRBD2 (5 bases each). In germline, CDR1 is MNHNS, CDR2 SASEGT. The V end was cut by 5 bases, the J end by 6 bases, with 12 bases between. CDR3 length: 13 residues. The CDR3 is CASSRNWGDTQYF. DNA of the CDR3: TGTGCCAGCAGTCGAAACTGGGGGGATACGCAGTATTTT.

The chain recombines TRBV27 with TRBJ1-6; no firm D call. Between the trimmed V and J ends, which lost 7 bases and 9 bases, there was a span of 10 bases. CDR1 and CDR2 (germline): MNHEY, SMNVEV (reference sequence). CDR3 length: 12 residues. The CDR3 DNA reads TGTGCCAGCACAAGCGTTGGTTCACCCCTCCACTTT. It specifies CASTSVGSPLHF.

This chain uses TRBV4-3 with TRBJ2-2; no reliable D call. CDR1 is LGHNA, CDR2 YSLEER, per germline. V was trimmed by 2 bases and J by 2 bases, leaving 15 bases between them. The CDR3 sequence is 17 residues long. CDR3 loop: CASSQFLIGQNTGELFF. The CDR3 DNA sequence: TGCGCCAGCAGCCAATTTCTCATAGGGCAAAACACCGGGGAGCTGTTTTTT.

Only a few counts were recorded for this clonotype. This chain joins TRBV5-1 and TRBJ2-3; tentative D call: TRBD2 (5 bases). Germline V gene data show CDR1 as SGHRS and CDR2 as YFSETQ. The V end was cut by 4 bases, the J end by 4 bases, with 19 bases between. The CDR3 is made up of 16 amino acids. CDR3 in DNA: TGCGCCAGCAGCCCCCCCTCCGGGAACGGGGCAGATACGCAGTATTTT. Protein product: CASSPPSGNGADTQYF.

This chain joins TRBV2 and TRBJ2-1; maybe TRBD2 (6 bases). CDR3 length equals 15 residues. Trimming took 7 bases from V and 1 from J, leaving 14 bases between them. The germline V gene encodes CDR1 SNHLY and CDR2 FYNNEI. The CDR3 nucleotides read TGTGCCAGCACTTTAAGGGACTTATCCTACAATGAGCAGTTCTTC. Translating gives CASTLRDLSYNEQFF.

The chain uses TRBV20-1 and TRBJ2-1; 11 bases line up with TRBD1. The J segment lost 6 bases and the V segment lost 0 bases, leaving 4 bases of the junction unmatched. The CDR3 consists of 15 residues. Germline assignment: CDR1 DFQATT and CDR2 SNEGSKA (reference sequence). The CDR3 DNA is TGCAGTGCTAGAGATGGGACAGGGGGTCCCAATGAGCAGTTCTTC. Translating it yields CSARDGTGGPNEQFF.

V gene TRBV10-3 combines with J gene TRBJ2-3; 10 bases match TRBD2. Germline CDR1 and CDR2: ENHRY and SYGVKD. The V gene end was trimmed by 2 bases and the J gene end by 4 bases; junction bases not matched to a gene: 6. This CDR3 is 16 amino acids long. The CDR3 sequence: CAISEASGSRADTQYF. CDR3 coding DNA: TGTGCCATCAGTGAGGCTAGCGGGAGTAGGGCAGATACGCAGTATTTT.

This clonotype was observed a handful of times. This chain joins TRBV28 and TRBJ2-7, with TRBD1 matching 8 bases. The CDR3 loop spans 16 amino acids. Trimming took 4 bases from V and 3 from J; bases not matched to a gene: 11. Germline assignment: CDR1 MDHEN and CDR2 SYDVKM. CDR3: CASSSFTGTGGYEQYF. The CDR3 DNA sequence: TGTGCCAGCAGTTCCTTTACCGGGACAGGAGGCTACGAGCAGTACTTC.

This clonotype was counted a few times. The chain links TRBV18 to TRBJ2-7; 8 bases align to TRBD1. The CDR3 is 15 amino acids. CDR1 is KGHSH and CDR2 is LQKENI in the germline V gene. The trim removed 5 bases at V and 9 bases at J, leaving 15 bases unmatched. CDR3 loop: CASSSGQASISGQYF. DNA for the CDR3: TGTGCCAGCTCATCGGGACAGGCCTCGATTTCCGGGCAGTACTTC.

The V and J genes are TRBV13 and TRBJ1-2; 7 positions match TRBD1. J gave up 3 bases and V 5 bases, and 9 bases lay outside the gene matches. CDR3 length: 15 residues. Germline V gene data show CDR1 as PRHDT and CDR2 as FYEKMQ (reference sequence). CDR3 protein: CASSPYRGQDYGYTF. In DNA, the CDR3 is TGTGCCAGCAGCCCCTACCGCGGACAGGACTATGGCTACACCTTC.